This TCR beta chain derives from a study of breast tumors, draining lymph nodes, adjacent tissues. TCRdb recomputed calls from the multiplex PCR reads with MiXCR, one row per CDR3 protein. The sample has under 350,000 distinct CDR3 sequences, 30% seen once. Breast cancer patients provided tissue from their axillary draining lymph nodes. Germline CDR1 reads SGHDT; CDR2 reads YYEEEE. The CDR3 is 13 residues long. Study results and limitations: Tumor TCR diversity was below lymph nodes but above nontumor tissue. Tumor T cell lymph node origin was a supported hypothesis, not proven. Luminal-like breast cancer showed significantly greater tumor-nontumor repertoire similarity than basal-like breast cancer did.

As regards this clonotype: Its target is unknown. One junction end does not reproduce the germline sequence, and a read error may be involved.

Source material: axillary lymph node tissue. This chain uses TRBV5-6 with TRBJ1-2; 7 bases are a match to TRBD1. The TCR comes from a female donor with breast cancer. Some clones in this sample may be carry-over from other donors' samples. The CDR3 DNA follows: TGTGCCAGCGGCGATAGACAGGGCTATGGCTGCACCTTC. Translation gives CASGDRQGYGCTF. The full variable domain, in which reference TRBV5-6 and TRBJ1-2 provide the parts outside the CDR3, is DAGVTQSPTHLIKTRGQQVTLRCSPKSGHDTVSWYQQALGQGPQFIFQYYEEEERQRGNFPDRFSGHQFPNYSSELNVNALLLGDSALYLCASGDRQGYGCTFGSGTRLTVV.